The clone carrying this T cell receptor beta chain was recorded a few times. This sample is part of a study of chemoradiotherapy in HPV16-positive cancers. Germline V gene data show CDR1 as SGHTA and CDR2 as FQGTGA. The CDR3 covers 17 residues. The V gene end was trimmed by 4 bases and the J gene end by 5 bases; junction bases not matched to a gene: 10. Using immunoSEQ multiplex PCR, the repertoire was profiled, and TCRdb retains in-frame clones only, with some absent. The sample has about 7,900 clones, 80% seen once. This sample was obtained from a patient who underwent chemoradiotherapy. This chain links TRBV7-3 with TRBJ2-5; TRBD2 matches at 13 bases. This receptor was taken from a human donor with HPV-associated anogenital cancer. DNA for the CDR3: TGTGCCAGCAGCTCTGGAAGGACTAGCGGGAGTTGGGAGACCCAGTACTTC. Translation: CASSSGRTSGSWETQYF.